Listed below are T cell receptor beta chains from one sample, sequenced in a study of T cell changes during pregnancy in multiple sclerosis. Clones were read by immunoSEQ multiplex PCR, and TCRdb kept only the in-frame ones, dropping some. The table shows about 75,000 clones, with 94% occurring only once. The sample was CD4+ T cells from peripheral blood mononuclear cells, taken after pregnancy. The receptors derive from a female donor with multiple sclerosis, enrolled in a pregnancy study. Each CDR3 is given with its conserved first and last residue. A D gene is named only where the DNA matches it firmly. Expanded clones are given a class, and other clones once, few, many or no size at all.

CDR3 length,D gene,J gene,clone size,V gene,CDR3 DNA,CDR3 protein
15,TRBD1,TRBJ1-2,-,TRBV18,TGTGCCAGCTCACTACGTCAAGGACAGGGTGCTGGCTACACCTTC,CASSLRQGQGAGYTF
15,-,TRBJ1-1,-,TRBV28,TGTGCCAGCAGTTCCCGGCGGGGGATGAACACTGAAGCTTTCTTT,CASSSRRGMNTEAFF
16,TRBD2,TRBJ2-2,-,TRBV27,TGTGCCAGTCTATCGTCTAGCGGGAGGCTGACCGGGGAGCTGTTTTTT,CASLSSSGRLTGELFF
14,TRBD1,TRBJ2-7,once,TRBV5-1,TGCGCCAGCAGCTTGTCTACAGGGGATCTCGAGCAGTACTTC,CASSLSTGDLEQYF
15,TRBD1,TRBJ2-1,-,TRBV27,TGTGCCAGCACTTTCGTGGGACAGGGGTACAATGAGCAGTTCTTC,CASTFVGQGYNEQFF
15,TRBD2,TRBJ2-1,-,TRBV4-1,TGCGCCAGCAGCCAAACGGGGGGTCGACACAATGAGCAGTTCTTC,CASSQTGGRHNEQFF
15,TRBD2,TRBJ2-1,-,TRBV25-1,TGTGCCAGCAGTGAAACGGGAGGACCCTACAATGAGCAGTTCTTC,CASSETGGPYNEQFF
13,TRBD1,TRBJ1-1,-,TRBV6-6,TGTGCCAGCAGTTTTACAGGGGACACTGAAGCTTTCTTT,CASSFTGDTEAFF
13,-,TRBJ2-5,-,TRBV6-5,TGTGCCAGCAGTTACGGCCTAGGAAAGACCCAGTACTTC,CASSYGLGKTQYF
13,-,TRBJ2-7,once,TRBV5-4,TGTGCCAGCAGCTTGGTGGTTGGAGGGGAGCAGTACTTC,CASSLVVGGEQYF
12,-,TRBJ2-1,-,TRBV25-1,TGTGCCACGAGAAGGGCGGGCAATGAGCAGTTCTTC,CATRRAGNEQFF
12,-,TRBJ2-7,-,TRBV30,TGTGCCTGGGGGGGCTTTAGGGTCGAGCAGTACTTC,CAWGGFRVEQYF
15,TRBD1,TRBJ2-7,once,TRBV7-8,TGTGCCAGCAGCTTGGGGACAGGGGGCACGTACGAGCAGTACTTC,CASSLGTGGTYEQYF
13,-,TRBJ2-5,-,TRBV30,TGTGCCTGGAAGGCAGGGTACCAAGAGACCCAGTACTTC,CAWKAGYQETQYF
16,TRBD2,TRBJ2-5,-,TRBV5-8,TGTGCCAGCGGGTTGGTAGCGGGAGGGCCGGTGGAGACCCAGTACTTC,CASGLVAGGPVETQYF
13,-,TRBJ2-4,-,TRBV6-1,TGTGCCAGCAGTGAAGTCGTCCGGGGCATTCAGTACTTC,CASSEVVRGIQYF
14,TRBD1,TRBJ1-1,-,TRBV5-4,TGTGCCAGCAGCTTTACAGGGGATTTGACTGAAGCTTTCTTT,CASSFTGDLTEAFF
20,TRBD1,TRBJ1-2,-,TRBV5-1,TGCGCCAGCAGCTTTTTGGTAGGGACAGGGGCGCTCCAGACTAACTATGGCTACACCTTC,CASSFLVGTGALQTNYGYTF
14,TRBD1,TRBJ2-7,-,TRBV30,TGTGCCTGGAGACTCCAGGGGGCCAACTACGAGCAGTACTTC,CAWRLQGANYEQYF
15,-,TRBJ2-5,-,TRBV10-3,TGTGCCATCAGTGACCCGGGACTCGCCCAAGAGACCCAGTACTTC,CAISDPGLAQETQYF
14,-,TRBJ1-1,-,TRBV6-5,TGTGCCGTCCGGCCACAGGGCATGAACACTGAAGCTTTCTTT,CAVRPQGMNTEAFF
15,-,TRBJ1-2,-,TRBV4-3,TGCGCCAGCAGCCAAGATCACAGGACTAACTATGGCTACACCTTC,CASSQDHRTNYGYTF
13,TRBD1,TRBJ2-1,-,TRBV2,TGTGCCACCCGACAGGGGGCCTACAATGAGCAGTTCTTC,CATRQGAYNEQFF
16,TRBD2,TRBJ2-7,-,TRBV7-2,TGTGCCAGCAGCCCGGAAGGGACTAGCGGCTCCTACGAGCAGTACTTC,CASSPEGTSGSYEQYF
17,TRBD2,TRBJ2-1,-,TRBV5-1,TGCGCCAGCAGCTTGGGCCTAGCGGGAGGTATCTACAATGAGCAGTTCTTC,CASSLGLAGGIYNEQFF
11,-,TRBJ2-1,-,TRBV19,TGTGCCAGTAGGGTACTCAATGAGCAGTTCTTC,CASRVLNEQFF